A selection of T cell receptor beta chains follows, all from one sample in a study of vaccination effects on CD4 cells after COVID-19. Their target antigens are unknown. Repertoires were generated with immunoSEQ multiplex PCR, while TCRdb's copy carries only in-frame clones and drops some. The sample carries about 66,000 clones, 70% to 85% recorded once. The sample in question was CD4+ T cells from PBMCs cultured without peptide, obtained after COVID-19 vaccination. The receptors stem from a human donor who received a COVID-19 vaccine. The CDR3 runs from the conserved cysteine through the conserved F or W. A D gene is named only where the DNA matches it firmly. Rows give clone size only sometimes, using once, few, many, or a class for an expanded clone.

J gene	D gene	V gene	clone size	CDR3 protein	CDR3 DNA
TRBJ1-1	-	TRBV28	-	CASSLSIRAEAFF	TGTGCCAGCAGTTTATCCATCCGGGCAGAAGCTTTCTTT
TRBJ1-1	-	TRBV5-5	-	CASSSYMSMNTEAFF	TGTGCCAGCAGCTCGTACATGAGCATGAACACTGAAGCTTTCTTT
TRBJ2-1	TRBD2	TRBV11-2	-	CASSLGPGGARNEQFF	TGTGCCAGCAGCTTAGGTCCGGGGGGGGCACGCAATGAGCAGTTCTTC
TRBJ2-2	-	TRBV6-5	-	CASRIPVGGELFF	TGTGCCAGCAGGATTCCAGTCGGCGGGGAGCTGTTTTTT
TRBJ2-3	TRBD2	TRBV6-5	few	CASSTTSGGADTQYF	TGTGCCAGCAGTACGACTAGCGGGGGTGCAGATACGCAGTATTTT
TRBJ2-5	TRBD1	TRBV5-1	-	CASSRRGTGNPPQETQYF	TGCGCCAGCAGCCGACGGGGGACAGGGAACCCCCCCCAAGAGACCCAGTACTTC
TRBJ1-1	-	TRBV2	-	CASSVASLAEAFF	TGTGCCAGCAGTGTGGCTAGTTTGGCAGAAGCTTTCTTT
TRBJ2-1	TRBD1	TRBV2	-	CASGRDRDYNEQFF	TGTGCCAGCGGCCGGGACAGAGATTACAATGAGCAGTTCTTC
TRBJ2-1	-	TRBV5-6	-	CASSPTGTPYNEQFF	TGTGCCAGCAGCCCCACCGGGACCCCCTACAATGAGCAGTTCTTC
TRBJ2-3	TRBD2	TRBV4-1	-	CASKKSGSGGHTQYF	TGCGCCAGCAAGAAGTCTGGTAGCGGGGGTCATACGCAGTATTTT
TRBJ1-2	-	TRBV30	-	CAWSVTGLNYGYTF	TGTGCCTGGAGTGTAACAGGGTTGAACTATGGCTACACCTTC
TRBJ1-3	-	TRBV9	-	CASSVLNGPPSSGNTIYF	TGTGCCAGCAGCGTACTGAACGGACCCCCGAGCTCTGGAAACACCATATATTTT
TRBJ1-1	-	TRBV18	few	CASSSGLEAFF	TGTGCCAGCTCTTCAGGATTGGAGGCTTTCTTT
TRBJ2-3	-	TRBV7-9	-	CASSLRGSGTDTQYF	TGTGCCAGCAGCTTAAGAGGGTCAGGCACAGATACGCAGTATTTT
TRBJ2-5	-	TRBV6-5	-	CASNFLGGLETQYF	TGTGCCAGCAACTTTCTCGGGGGATTGGAGACCCAGTACTTC
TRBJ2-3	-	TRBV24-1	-	CATKLGGTDTQYF	TGTGCCACCAAACTCGGGGGCACAGATACGCAGTATTTT
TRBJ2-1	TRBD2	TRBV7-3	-	CASSAHSGGAPPQFF	TGTGCCAGCAGCGCCCATAGCGGGGGGGCACCCCCCCAGTTCTTC
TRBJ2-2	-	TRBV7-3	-	CASSSKPGVRSGELFF	TGTGCCAGCAGCTCTAAGCCGGGGGTCAGGTCCGGGGAGCTGTTTTTT
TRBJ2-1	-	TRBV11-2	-	CASSFSGGHGDEQFF	TGTGCCAGCAGCTTTAGCGGTGGGCACGGGGATGAGCAGTTCTTC
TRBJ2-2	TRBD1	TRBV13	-	CASTINRGISGELFF	TGTGCCAGTACTATAAACAGGGGAATATCCGGGGAGCTGTTTTTT
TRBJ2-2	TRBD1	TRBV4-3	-	CASSPSGQVDGELFF	TGCGCCAGCAGCCCAAGCGGACAGGTTGACGGGGAGCTGTTTTTT
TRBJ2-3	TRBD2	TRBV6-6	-	CASSRRTSGGPRDTQYF	TGTGCCAGCAGTCGAAGGACTAGCGGGGGCCCAAGAGATACGCAGTATTTT
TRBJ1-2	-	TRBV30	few	CAWRRELNYGYTF	TGTGCCTGGAGGAGGGAACTTAACTATGGCTACACCTTC
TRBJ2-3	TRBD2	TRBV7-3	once	CASSLTPSGGITDTQYF	TGTGCCAGCAGCTTAACCCCTAGCGGGGGGATCACAGATACGCAGTATTTT
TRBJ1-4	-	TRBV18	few	CASSSPGGGNEKLFF	TGTGCCAGCTCATCCCCCGGGGGCGGTAATGAAAAACTGTTTTTT
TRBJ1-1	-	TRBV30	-	CAWSRDGGEAFF	TGTGCCTGGAGCCGGGACGGCGGTGAAGCTTTCTTT
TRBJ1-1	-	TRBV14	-	CASSRAGMNTEAFF	TGTGCCAGCAGCCGGGCAGGGATGAACACTGAAGCTTTCTTT
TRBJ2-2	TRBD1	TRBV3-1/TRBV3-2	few	CASSQDREVGELFF	TGTGCCAGCAGTCAGGACAGGGAGGTCGGGGAGCTGTTTTTT
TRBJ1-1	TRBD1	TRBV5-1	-	CASSLDDRGDTEAFF	TGCGCCAGCAGCTTGGACGACAGGGGAGACACTGAAGCTTTCTTT
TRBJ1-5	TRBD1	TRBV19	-	CASSNGQGNQPQHF	TGTGCCAGTAGTAACGGACAGGGCAATCAGCCCCAGCATTTT
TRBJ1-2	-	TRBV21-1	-	CASSRSYGYTF	TGTGCCAGCAGCAGAAGTTATGGCTACACCTTC
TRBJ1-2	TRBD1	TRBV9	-	CASSAADRGQHYGYTF	TGTGCCAGCAGCGCCGCGGACAGGGGGCAGCACTATGGCTACACCTTC
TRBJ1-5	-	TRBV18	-	CASSPGGLQPQHF	TGTGCCAGCTCACCAGGGGGGCTTCAGCCCCAGCATTTT
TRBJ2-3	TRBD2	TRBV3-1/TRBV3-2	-	CASTPQRGGSTDTQYF	TGTGCCAGCACCCCTCAGCGGGGGGGCAGCACAGATACGCAGTATTTT
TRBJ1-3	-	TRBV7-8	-	CASSLFKGSSGNTIYF	TGTGCCAGCAGCTTGTTCAAGGGATCCTCTGGAAACACCATATATTTT
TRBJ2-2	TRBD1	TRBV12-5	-	CASGLVVGQGSGELFF	TGTGCTAGTGGTTTGGTAGTCGGACAGGGTAGCGGGGAGCTGTTTTTT
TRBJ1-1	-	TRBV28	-	CASSIALGLEAFF	TGTGCCAGCAGTATAGCTTTAGGGCTGGAAGCTTTCTTT